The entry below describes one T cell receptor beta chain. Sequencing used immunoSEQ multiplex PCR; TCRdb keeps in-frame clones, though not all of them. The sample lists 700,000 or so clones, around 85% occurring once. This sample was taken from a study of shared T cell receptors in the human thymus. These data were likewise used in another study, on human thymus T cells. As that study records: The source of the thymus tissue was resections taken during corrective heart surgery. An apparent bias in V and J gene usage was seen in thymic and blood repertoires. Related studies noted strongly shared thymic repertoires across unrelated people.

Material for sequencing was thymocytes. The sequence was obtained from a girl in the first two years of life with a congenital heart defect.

This CDR3 is CASKREFKSRQGIDGLDGYTF. The CDR3 nucleotides are TGTGCCAGCAAGAGGGAGTTTAAGTCGAGACAGGGAATCGACGGGTTGGATGGCTACACCTTC. This chain uses TRBV27 with TRBJ1-2, with TRBD1 identical over 7 bases. After removal of 7 bases from V and 6 bases from J, the junction contained 32 bases not matched to a gene. CDR1 MNHEY and CDR2 SMNVEV come from the germline V gene (reference sequence). This CDR3 has 21 residues.